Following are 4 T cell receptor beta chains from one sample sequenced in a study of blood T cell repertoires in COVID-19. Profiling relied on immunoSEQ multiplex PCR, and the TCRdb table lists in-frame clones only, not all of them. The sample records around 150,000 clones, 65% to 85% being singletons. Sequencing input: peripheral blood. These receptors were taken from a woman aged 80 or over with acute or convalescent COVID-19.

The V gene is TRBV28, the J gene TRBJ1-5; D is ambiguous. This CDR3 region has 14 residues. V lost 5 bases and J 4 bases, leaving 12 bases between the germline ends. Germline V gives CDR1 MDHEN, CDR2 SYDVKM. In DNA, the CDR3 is TGTGCCAGCAGTCCCGCGGGAGGAAATCAGCCCCAGCATTTT. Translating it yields CASSPAGGNQPQHF.

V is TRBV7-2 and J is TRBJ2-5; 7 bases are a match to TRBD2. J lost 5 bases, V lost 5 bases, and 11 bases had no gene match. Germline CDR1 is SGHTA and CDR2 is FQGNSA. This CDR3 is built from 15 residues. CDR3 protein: CASSPPERGWETQYF. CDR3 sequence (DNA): TGTGCCAGCAGCCCCCCAGAGCGGGGTTGGGAGACCCAGTACTTC.

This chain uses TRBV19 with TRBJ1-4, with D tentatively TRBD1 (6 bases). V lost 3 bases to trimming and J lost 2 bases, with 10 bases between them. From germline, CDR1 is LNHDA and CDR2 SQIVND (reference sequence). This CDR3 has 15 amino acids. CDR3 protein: CASSIVRGTNEKLFF. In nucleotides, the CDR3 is TGTGCCAGTAGTATTGTGAGGGGGACTAATGAAAAACTGTTTTTT.

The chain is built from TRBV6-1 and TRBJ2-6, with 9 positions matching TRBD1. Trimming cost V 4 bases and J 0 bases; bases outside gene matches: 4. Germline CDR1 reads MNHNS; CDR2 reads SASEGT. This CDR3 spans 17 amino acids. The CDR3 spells CASSARDRVSGANVLTF. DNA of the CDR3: TGTGCCAGCAGTGCCCGGGACAGGGTCTCTGGGGCCAACGTCCTGACTTTC.